The clone carrying this T cell receptor (beta chain) was seen ten or more times. The data originate from a study of breast tumors, draining lymph nodes, adjacent tissues. The CDR3 spans 13 residues. Germline V gene lookup returns CDR1 DFQATT and CDR2 SNEGSKA (reference sequence). Trimming took 6 bases from V and 2 from J; bases not matched to a gene: 3. Breast cancer patients provided tissue from their axillary draining lymph nodes. MiXCR was run by TCRdb on the multiplex PCR reads, yielding one entry per CDR3 protein. Of some 250,000 distinct CDR3 sequences listed, less than 35% are singletons. The V call is TRBV20-1, the J call TRBJ1-5; 8 bases line up with TRBD1. The sequenced material came from axillary lymph node tissue. The sequence was obtained from a female donor with breast cancer. Some clones in this sample may be carry-over from other donors' samples. The CDR3 here is CSAGQGGNQPQHF. The DNA for the CDR3 is TGCAGTGCCGGACAGGGTGGCAATCAGCCCCAGCATTTT.